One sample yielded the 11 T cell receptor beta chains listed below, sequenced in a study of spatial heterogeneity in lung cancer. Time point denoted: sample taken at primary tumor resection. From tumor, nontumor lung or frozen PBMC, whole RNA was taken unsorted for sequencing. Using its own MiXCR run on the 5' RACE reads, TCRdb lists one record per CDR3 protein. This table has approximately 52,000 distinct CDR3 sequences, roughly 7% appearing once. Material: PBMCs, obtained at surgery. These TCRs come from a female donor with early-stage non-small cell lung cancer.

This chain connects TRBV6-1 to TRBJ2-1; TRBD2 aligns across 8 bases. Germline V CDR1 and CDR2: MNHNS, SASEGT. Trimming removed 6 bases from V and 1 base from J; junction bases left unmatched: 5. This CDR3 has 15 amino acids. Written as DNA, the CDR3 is TGTGCCAGCAGGGGGCTAGCGGGTTCCTACAATGAGCAGTTCTTC. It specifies CASRGLAGSYNEQFF.

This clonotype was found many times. The CDR3 sequence: CASSDGTLNNQPQHF. The DNA of the CDR3 is TGTGCCAGCAGTGATGGTACACTTAACAACCAGCCCCAGCATTTT. This chain joins TRBV6-4 and TRBJ1-5; D unresolved. CDR3 length: 15 amino acids. Between the trimmed V and J ends, which lost 3 bases and 7 bases, there was a span of 16 bases. Germline CDR1 MRHNA, CDR2 SNTAGT.

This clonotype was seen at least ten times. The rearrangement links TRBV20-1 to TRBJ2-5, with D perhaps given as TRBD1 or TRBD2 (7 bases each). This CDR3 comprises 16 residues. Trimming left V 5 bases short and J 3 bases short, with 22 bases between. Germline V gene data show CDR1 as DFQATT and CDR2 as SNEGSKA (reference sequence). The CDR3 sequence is CSALARDSGAKETQYF. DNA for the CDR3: TGCAGTGCTCTCGCCCGGGACAGCGGGGCAAAAGAGACCCAGTACTTC.

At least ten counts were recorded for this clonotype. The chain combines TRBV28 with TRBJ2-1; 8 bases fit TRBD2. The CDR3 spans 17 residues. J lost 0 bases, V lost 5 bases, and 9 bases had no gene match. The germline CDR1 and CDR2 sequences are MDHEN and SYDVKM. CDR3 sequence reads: CASSISGDPSSYNEQFF. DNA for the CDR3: TGTGCCAGCAGTATTAGCGGGGATCCGAGCTCCTACAATGAGCAGTTCTTC.

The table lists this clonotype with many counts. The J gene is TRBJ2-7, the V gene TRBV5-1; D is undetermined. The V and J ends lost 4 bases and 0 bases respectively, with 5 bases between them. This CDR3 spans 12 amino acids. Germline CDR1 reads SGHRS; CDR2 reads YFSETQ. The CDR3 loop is CASSASSYEQYF. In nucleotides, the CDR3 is TGCGCCAGCAGCGCAAGCTCCTACGAGCAGTACTTC.

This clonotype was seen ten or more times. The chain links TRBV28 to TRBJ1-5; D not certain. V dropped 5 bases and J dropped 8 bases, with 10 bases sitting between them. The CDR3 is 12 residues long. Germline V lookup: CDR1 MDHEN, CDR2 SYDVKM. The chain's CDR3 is CASSTGAEPQHF. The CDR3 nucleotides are TGTGCCAGCAGTACGGGAGCAGAGCCCCAGCATTTT.

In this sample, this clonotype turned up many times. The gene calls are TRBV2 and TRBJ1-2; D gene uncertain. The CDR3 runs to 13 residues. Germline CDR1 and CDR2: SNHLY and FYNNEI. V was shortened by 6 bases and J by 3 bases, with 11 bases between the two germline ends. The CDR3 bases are TGTGCCAGCAGCCCTAGGGAGGACTATGGCTACACCTTC. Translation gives CASSPREDYGYTF.

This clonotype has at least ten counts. DNA for the CDR3: TGTGCCAGCAGTCCGGTGAAGCGGGGGCTCACAGATACGCAGTATTTT. It specifies CASSPVKRGLTDTQYF. The chain uses TRBV27 and TRBJ2-3; 8 nucleotides match TRBD2. Germline V lookup: CDR1 MNHEY, CDR2 SMNVEV (reference sequence). Germline trimming cut 5 bases from V and 2 bases from J; bases unmatched to any gene: 9. The CDR3 is 16 amino acids.

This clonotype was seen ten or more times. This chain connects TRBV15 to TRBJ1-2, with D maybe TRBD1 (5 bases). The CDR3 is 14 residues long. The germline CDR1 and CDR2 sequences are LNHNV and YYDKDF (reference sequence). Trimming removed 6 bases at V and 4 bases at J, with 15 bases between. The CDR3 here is CATSLWAGVYGYTF. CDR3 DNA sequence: TGTGCCACCAGTCTCTGGGCGGGGGTCTATGGCTACACCTTC.

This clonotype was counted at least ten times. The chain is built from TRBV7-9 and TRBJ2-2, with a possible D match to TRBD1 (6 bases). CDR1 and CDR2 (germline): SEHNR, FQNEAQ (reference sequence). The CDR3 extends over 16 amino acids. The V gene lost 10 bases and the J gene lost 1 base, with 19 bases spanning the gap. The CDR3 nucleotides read TGTGCCACATTGACGGGACAACACTGGAACACCGGGGAGCTGTTTTTT. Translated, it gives CATLTGQHWNTGELFF. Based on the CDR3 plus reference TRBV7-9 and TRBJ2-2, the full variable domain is DTGVSQNPRHKITKRGQNVTFRCDPISEHNRLYWYRQTLGQGPEFLTYFQNEAQLEKSRLLSDRFSAERPKGSFSTLEIQRTEQGDSAMYLCATLTGQHWNTGELFFGEGSRLTVL.

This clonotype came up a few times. The CDR3 nucleotides are TGCAGTGTCCTCCGGGGGCAGGGATCCTATAGCAATCAGCCCCAGCATTTT. Its translation: CSVLRGQGSYSNQPQHF. The chain uses TRBV20-1 and TRBJ1-5; tentative D call: TRBD1 (6 bases). There are 17 residues in the CDR3. V was clipped by 7 bases and J by 0 bases, with 22 bases between them. In germline, CDR1 is DFQATT, CDR2 SNEGSKA (reference sequence).